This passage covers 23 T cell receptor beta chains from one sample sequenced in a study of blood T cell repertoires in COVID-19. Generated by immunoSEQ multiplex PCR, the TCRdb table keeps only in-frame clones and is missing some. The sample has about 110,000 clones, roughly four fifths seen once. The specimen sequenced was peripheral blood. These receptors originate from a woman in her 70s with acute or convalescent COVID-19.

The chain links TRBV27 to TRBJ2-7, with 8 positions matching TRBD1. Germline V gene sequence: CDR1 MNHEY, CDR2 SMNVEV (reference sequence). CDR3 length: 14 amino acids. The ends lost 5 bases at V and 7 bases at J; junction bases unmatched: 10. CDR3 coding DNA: TGTGCCAGCAGTAAACGCGGACAGGGTGGGGAGCAGTACTTC. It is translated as CASSKRGQGGEQYF.

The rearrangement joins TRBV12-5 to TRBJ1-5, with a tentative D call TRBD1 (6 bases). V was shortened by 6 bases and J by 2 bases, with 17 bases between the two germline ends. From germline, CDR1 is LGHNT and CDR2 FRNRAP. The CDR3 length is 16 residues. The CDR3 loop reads CASGPGTHPGNQPQHF. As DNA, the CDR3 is TGTGCTAGTGGACCCGGGACACACCCGGGCAATCAGCCCCAGCATTTT.

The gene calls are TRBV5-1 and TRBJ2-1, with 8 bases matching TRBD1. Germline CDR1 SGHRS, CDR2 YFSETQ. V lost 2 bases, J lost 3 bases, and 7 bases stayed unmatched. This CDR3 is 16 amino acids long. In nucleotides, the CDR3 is TGCGCCAGCAGCTTAGTTGAGGACAGGGTCTACAATGAGCAGTTCTTC. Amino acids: CASSLVEDRVYNEQFF.

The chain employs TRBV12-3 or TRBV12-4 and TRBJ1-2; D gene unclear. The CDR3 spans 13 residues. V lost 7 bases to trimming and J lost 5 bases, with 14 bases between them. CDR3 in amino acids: CASKPSRLYGYTF. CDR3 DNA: TGTGCCAGCAAGCCAAGCCGCCTATATGGCTACACCTTC.

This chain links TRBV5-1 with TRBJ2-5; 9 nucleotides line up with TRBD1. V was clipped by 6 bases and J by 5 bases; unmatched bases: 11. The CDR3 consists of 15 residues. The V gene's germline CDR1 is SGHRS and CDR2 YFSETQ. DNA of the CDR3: TGCGCCAGCACCTCCGGGACAGGGATAGGCGAGACCCAGTACTTC. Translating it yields CASTSGTGIGETQYF.

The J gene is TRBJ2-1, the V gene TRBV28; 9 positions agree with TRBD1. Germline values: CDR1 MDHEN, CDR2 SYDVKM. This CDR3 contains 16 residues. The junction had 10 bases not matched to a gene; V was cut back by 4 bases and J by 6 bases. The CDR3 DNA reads TGTGCCAGCAGTTCGCCCCCTGACAGGGGGGGCAATGAGCAGTTCTTC. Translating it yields CASSSPPDRGGNEQFF. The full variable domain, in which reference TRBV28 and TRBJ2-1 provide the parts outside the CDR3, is DVKVTQSSRYLVKRTGEKVFLECVQDMDHENMFWYRQDPGLGLRLIYFSYDVKMKEKGDIPEGYSVSREKKERFSLILESASTNQTSMYLCASSSPPDRGGNEQFFGPGTRLTVL.

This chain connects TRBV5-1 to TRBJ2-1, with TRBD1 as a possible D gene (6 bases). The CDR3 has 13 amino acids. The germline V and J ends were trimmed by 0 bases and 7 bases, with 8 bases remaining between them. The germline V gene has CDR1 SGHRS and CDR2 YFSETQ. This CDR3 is CASSLEGGNEQFF. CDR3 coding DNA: TGCGCCAGCAGCTTGGAAGGGGGTAATGAGCAGTTCTTC.

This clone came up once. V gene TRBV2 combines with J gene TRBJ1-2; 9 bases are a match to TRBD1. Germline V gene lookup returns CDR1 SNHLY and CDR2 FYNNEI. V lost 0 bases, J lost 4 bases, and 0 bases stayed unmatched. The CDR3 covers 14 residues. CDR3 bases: TGTGCCAGCAGTGAAGCGGACAGGGGCTATGGCTACACCTTC. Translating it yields CASSEADRGYGYTF.

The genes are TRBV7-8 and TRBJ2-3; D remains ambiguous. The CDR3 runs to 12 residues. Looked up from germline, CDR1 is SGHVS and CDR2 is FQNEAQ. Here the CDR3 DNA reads TGTGCAGCAGCCAGCGGCACAGATACGCAGTATTTT. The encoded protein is CAAASGTDTQYF.

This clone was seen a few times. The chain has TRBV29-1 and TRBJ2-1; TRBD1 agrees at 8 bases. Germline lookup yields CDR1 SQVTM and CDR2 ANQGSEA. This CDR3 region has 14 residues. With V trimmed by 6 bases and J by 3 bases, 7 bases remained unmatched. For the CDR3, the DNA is TGCAGCGTAGATGGACAGGGTGGCTACAATGAGCAGTTCTTC. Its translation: CSVDGQGGYNEQFF.

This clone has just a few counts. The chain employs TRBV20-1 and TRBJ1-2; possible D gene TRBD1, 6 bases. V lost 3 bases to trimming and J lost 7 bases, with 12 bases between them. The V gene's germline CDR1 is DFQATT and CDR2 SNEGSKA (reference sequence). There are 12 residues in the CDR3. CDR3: CSASVSGAGYTF. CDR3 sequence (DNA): TGCAGTGCTAGTGTGTCAGGGGCTGGCTACACCTTC.

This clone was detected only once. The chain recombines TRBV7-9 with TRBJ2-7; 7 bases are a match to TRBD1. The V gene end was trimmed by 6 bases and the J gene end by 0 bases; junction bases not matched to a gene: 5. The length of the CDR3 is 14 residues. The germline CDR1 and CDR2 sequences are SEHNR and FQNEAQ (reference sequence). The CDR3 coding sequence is TGTGCCAGCAGAGGGGACAGCAGCTCCTACGAGCAGTACGTC. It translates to CASRGDSSSYEQYV.

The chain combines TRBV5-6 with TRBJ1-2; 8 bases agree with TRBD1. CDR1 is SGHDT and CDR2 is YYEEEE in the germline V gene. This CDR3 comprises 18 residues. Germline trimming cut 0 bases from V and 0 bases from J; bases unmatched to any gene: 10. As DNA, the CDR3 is TGTGCCAGCAGCTTGGACGTACGGACAGGGCAAGCTAACTATGGCTACACCTTC. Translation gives CASSLDVRTGQANYGYTF.

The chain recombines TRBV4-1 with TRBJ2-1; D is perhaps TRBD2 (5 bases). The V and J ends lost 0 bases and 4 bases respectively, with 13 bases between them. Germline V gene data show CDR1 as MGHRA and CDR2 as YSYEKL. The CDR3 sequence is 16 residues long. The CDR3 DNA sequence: TGCGCCAGCAGCCAAGATCAGAATAGCGCGTACAATGAGCAGTTCTTC. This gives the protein CASSQDQNSAYNEQFF.

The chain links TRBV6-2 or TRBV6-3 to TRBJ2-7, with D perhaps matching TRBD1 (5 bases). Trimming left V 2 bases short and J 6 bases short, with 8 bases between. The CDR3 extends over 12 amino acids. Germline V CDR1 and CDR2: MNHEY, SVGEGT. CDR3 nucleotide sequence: TGTGCCAGCAGTTACGACAGCACCGAGCAGTACGTC. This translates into CASSYDSTEQYV.

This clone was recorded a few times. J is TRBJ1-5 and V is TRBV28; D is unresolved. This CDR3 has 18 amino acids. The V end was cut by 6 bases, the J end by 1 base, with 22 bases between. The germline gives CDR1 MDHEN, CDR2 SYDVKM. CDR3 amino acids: CASRSRYLREASNQPQHF. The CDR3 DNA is TGTGCCAGCAGGTCCCGTTACCTGAGGGAGGCGAGCAATCAGCCCCAGCATTTT.

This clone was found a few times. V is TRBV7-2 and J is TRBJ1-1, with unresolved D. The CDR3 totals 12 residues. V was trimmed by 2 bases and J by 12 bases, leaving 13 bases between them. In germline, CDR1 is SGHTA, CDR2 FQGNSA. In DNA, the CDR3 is TGTGCCAGCAGCTTACGAGAAAGGAGAACTTTCTTT. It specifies CASSLRERRTFF.

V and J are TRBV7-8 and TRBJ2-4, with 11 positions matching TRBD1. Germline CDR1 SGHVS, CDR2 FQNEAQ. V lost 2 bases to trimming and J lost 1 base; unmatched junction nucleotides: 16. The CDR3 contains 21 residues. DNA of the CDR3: TGTGCCAGCAGCTTATACGCCCCACAGCGAGGACAGGGGGCGGCCAAAAACATTCAGTACTTC. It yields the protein CASSLYAPQRGQGAAKNIQYF.

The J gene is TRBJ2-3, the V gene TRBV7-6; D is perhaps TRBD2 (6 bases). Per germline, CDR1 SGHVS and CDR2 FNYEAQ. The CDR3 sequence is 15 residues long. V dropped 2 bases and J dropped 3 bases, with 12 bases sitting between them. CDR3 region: CASSLRDRGTDTQYF. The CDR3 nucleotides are TGTGCCAGCAGCTTACGGGACCGGGGGACAGATACGCAGTATTTT.

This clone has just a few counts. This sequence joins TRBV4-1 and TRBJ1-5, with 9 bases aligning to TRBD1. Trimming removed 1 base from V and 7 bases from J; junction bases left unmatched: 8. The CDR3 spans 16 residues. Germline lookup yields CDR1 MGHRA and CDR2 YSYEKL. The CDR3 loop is CASSQGDRAAGQPQHF. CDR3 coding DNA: TGCGCCAGCAGCCAAGGGGACAGGGCTGCAGGGCAGCCCCAGCATTTT.

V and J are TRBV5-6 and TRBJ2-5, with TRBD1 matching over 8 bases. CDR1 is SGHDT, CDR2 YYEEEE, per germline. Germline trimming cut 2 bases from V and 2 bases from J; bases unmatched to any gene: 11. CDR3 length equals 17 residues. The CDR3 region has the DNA TGTGCCAGCAGCTTCAATATGCCGGGACAGGCTCAAGAGACCCAGTACTTC. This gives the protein CASSFNMPGQAQETQYF.

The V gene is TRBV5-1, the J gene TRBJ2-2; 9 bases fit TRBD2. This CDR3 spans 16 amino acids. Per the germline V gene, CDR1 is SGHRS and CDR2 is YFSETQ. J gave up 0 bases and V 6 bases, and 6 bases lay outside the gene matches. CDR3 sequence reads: CASTNLAGANTGELFF. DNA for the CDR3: TGCGCCAGCACCAACTTAGCGGGAGCGAACACCGGGGAGCTGTTTTTT.

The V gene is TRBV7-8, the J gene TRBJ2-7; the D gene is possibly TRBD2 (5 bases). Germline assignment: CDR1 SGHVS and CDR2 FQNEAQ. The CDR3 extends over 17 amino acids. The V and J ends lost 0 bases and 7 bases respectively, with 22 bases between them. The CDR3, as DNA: TGTGCCAGCAGCTTAGCAAGGAGGTTGACTGGGTTCTGGGAGCAGTACGTC. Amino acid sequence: CASSLARRLTGFWEQYV.